This entry is about one T cell receptor (beta chain). What this receptor recognizes is not known. No per-base quality is available; no much larger clone lies one base away. Receptor amplification or capture employed 5' RACE. Sequencing was performed on an Illumina HiSeq 2500. A second roughly 6 to 12 cycle PCR used a sample-barcoded 5' primer and a J-beta primer mix. Each TCR beta cDNA molecule received a unique molecular identifier from a template-switch 5' adaptor carrying 12 random nucleotides. Each sample yielded at least 2.5 million CDR3-containing paired-end reads. The Mint cDNA synthesis kit, primed by a TRBC-specific oligonucleotide, was used to synthesize first-strand cDNA from all RNA. Following uracil-DNA glycosylase treatment, a first 18-cycle PCR with universal primers M1SS and BC2_uni_R was performed on all cDNA. In the original analysis: For normalization, 1 million high-quality reads, each with a distinct molecular identifier, were randomly selected from each sample. Instead of being binned into consensus sequences, reads that shared molecular identifiers were thrown out. CDR3 identification, clonotype clustering and error correction used MiTCR with a Q25 quality threshold and the strictest error-elimination algorithm. A nonparametric unseen species model with Euler transformation was used to estimate a lower bound on total TCR beta diversity. TCRdb reanalyzed the raw reads on its own, using fastp at Q25 for trimming and MiXCR for clone calling, and kept in-frame beta chains. Rows with one shared CDR3 protein collapse into an entry with the most common genes and DNA. What appears here as the V and J calls and clone size reflects TCRdb's work, not the paper's. The sample profile shows over a million distinct CDR3 sequences; 35% to 45% of them were found once. The ten top clones hold roughly 7.7% of the sample.

These data are taken from a study of blood T cells in healthy people across ages (dated by TCRdb to about 2015). Context from the whole study: In model experiments, roughly one uniquely barcoded TCR beta cDNA molecule per two T cells was captured by template switching. Age-related changes in TCR beta repertoire diversity were measured in the study by deep sequencing normalized with unique cDNA molecular identifiers. Four age groups were formed from the donors: young (average about 17 years), middle-aged (around 41), aged (more than 55) and long-lived (around 82). To avoid experimental bias, donors of different ages were spread randomly across the sequencing lanes. The study analyzed two additional independent replicas of 1 million unique cDNA reads from the same blood draw for two donors, one aged 18 to 30 and one aged 80 or older.

What the research found in general, with its limitations: Donor CMV infection status was unknown, potentially confounding age-related changes in expanded clonotypes. Observed TCR beta diversity per million T cells fell roughly linearly with age, and a significant reduction was already apparent by age about 36. Conclusive comparison of naive and antigen-experienced compartments was prevented by the profiling of bulk unsorted PBMCs. The percentage of naive T cells measured by flow cytometry correlated strongly with observed TCR beta diversity. Compared with the aged group, the long-lived group had more naive CD4+ T cells, fewer expanded clones and increased TCR diversity, a pattern suggesting age selection. Total diversity estimates from one million sequenced T cells were considered lower bounds and underestimates.

Systemically healthy Caucasian individuals from Russia, some 40 in total and aged roughly 6 to 100 years, were included as donors. Each donor gave 8 to 10 milliliters of peripheral blood, drawn into EDTA-treated Vacutainer tubes. Ficoll-Paque density-gradient centrifugation was used to isolate PBMCs, with at least 6.5 million obtained per sample. Total RNA, at least 6 micrograms per sample, was extracted from PBMCs with Trizol reagent. For every donor, an aliquot of PBMCs went through flow cytometry to measure the percentages of naive CD45RAhigh/CD27high T cells. From V the trimming removes 3 bases and from J it removes 6 bases, while the gene matches leave 5 bases of the junction unaccounted for. Counted from cysteine to phenylalanine, this CDR3 has 14 amino acids. The only DNA kept is the CDR3, 42 bases in frame from the first base. From the germline V gene (reference sequence), CDR1 is MNHEY and CDR2 is SMNVEV.

The TCR was taken from a woman younger than 30 in good health. The specimen was blood. The V gene is TRBV27 and the J gene is TRBJ1-2; TRBD1 lines up with 9 middle nucleotides. The sequence in DNA is TGTGCCAGCAGTTTTGGGGGACAGGGCGATGGCTACACCTTC. This is translated as CASSFGGQGDGYTF.